The 18 T cell receptor beta chains below all came from one sample that was sequenced in a study of blood T cells in healthy people across ages. With a J-beta primer mix and a sample-barcoded 5' primer, a second PCR ran roughly 7 to 11 cycles. TCRdb passed the 5' RACE reads through MiXCR, listing each CDR3 protein once. This table has about 930,000 distinct CDR3 sequences, almost 30% appearing once. The same specimen was also included in a second study, on T cells of mothers and their children.

The sample consisted of blood. These receptors were taken from a woman aged 40 to 50 in good health.

V is TRBV27 and J is TRBJ2-1, with D possibly matching TRBD1 (7 bases). Between the trimmed V and J ends, which lost 6 bases and 15 bases, there was a span of 18 bases. The CDR3 covers 12 residues. Germline assignment: CDR1 MNHEY and CDR2 SMNVEV (reference sequence). Here the CDR3 DNA reads TGTGCCAGCAGGGGAGGACGGACAGGCCTGTTCTTC. This translates into CASRGGRTGLFF.

On this clonotype itself: Sequence at one end of the junction differs from germline and may be a read error. This sequence joins TRBV9 and TRBJ2-4; 9 positions match TRBD2. The J call may not be correct, given that the DNA end is closer to TRBJ2-7. The CDR3 is 16 amino acids. Germline V gives CDR1 SGDLS, CDR2 YYNGEE. Here the CDR3 DNA reads TGTGCCAGCGGCGTAGGTTCTAGCGGGGTCAACTACGAGCAGTACTTC. Its protein is CASGVGSSGVNYEQYF.

Notes on this clonotype: Just one base apart from a much larger clone, this may be a read error. This chain uses TRBV5-1 with TRBJ2-1; 15 bases fit TRBD2. The assigned J gene may be wrong: the sequence end matches TRBJ2-7 better. Germline lookup yields CDR1 SGHRS and CDR2 YFSETQ. The CDR3 length is 18 residues. The CDR3 bases are TGCGCCAGCAAGGCGGGACTAGCGGGGGGCGCAACCTACAATGAGCAGTACTTC. Amino acids: CASKAGLAGGATYNEQYF.

This clonotype came up a few times. This rearrangement joins TRBV28 to TRBJ1-6; 8 bases map to TRBD1. V lost 5 bases, J lost 13 bases, and 16 bases stayed unmatched. Germline CDR1 MDHEN, CDR2 SYDVKM. This CDR3 is built from 16 residues. The CDR3 sequence is CASSIGRQGFGSPLHF. CDR3 bases: TGTGCCAGCAGTATAGGCCGACAGGGGTTCGGATCGCCCCTCCACTTT.

This clonotype was picked up many times. This chain links TRBV29-1 with TRBJ2-6, with D possibly being TRBD1 or TRBD2 (5 bases each). V lost 4 bases and J 0 bases, leaving 7 bases between the germline ends. CDR1 and CDR2 (germline): SQVTM, ANQGSEA. This CDR3 contains 14 residues. CDR3 loop: CSVGDRSGANVLTF. For the CDR3, the DNA is TGCAGCGTTGGGGACCGCTCTGGGGCCAACGTCCTGACTTTC.

This clonotype was seen only a few times. V usage is TRBV6-6 and J usage is TRBJ1-4, with D unresolved. The CDR3 runs 15 residues. The V gene's germline CDR1 is MNHNY and CDR2 SVGAGI (reference sequence). Trimming took off 0 bases at V and 4 bases at J, with 9 bases between the two ends. The CDR3, as DNA: TGTGCCAGCAGTTACTCGGCAGGTCTTAATGAAAAACTGTTTTTT. It specifies CASSYSAGLNEKLFF.

This clonotype was counted between two and nine times. The chain carries TRBV6-4 and TRBJ1-1; D may be TRBD1 (6 bases). The CDR3 has 13 residues. Germline-derived CDR1 and CDR2 are MRHNA and SNTAGT. Trimming removed 0 bases from V and 7 bases from J, with 9 bases in between. The CDR3 here is CASSDSTGLEAFF. The CDR3 DNA sequence: TGTGCCAGCAGTGACTCGACAGGACTTGAAGCTTTCTTT.

This clonotype was counted once. A read error may explain this, as a much larger clone is one base away. This chain joins TRBV5-1 and TRBJ2-1; 7 bases fit TRBD1. The DNA end is a closer match to TRBJ2-7, so the J assignment may be wrong. The CDR3 has 16 residues. CDR1 and CDR2 from the germline V gene are SGHRS and YFSETQ. The CDR3 protein is CASSLARGQAYNEQYF. CDR3 in DNA: TGCGCCAGCAGCCTGGCTAGGGGGCAGGCCTACAATGAGCAGTACTTC.

This clonotype has only a few counts. A much larger clone lies a single base off, so this may be a read error. The chain uses TRBV20-1 and TRBJ2-5, with D unclear. The CDR3 has 11 residues. CDR1 is DFQATT, CDR2 SNEGSKA, per germline (reference sequence). Here the CDR3 DNA reads TGCAGTGCTCGAGACCCCAATGAGCAGTACTTC. This codes for CSARDPNEQYF.

The rearrangement joins TRBV18 to TRBJ1-1; 7 bases line up with TRBD1. The CDR3 consists of 14 residues. Unmatched junction bases numbered 9, after V lost 3 bases and J lost 8 bases. Germline CDR1 reads KGHSH; CDR2 reads LQKENI. This CDR3 is CASSPTTVTGEAFF. CDR3 nucleotides: TGTGCCAGCTCACCGACCACAGTGACAGGGGAAGCTTTCTTT.

Note on this clonotype: Being one base from a much bigger clone, this may be a read error. CDR3 loop: CASSGLVGGSRETQYF. The CDR3, as DNA: TGTGCCAGCAGCGGACTAGTGGGGGGCTCTCGAGAGACCCAGTACTTC. The chain carries TRBV9 and TRBJ2-5; D may match TRBD1 or TRBD2 (6 bases each). Trimming stripped 3 bases from V and 4 bases from J, with 19 bases between. Germline loops: CDR1 SGDLS, CDR2 YYNGEE. The CDR3 contains 16 residues.

This clonotype was detected once. A read error is possible here, since a much larger clone lies one base away. This chain connects TRBV10-3 to TRBJ2-1; TRBD2 is a possible D gene (5 bases). Germline CDR1 ENHRY, CDR2 SYGVKD. Trimming removed 10 bases at V and 5 bases at J, with 12 bases between. This CDR3 is built from 12 residues. Written as DNA, the CDR3 is TGTGCCAGCGGGCCTGCCGACAATGAGCAGTTCTTC. Protein product: CASGPADNEQFF.

This clonotype was recorded many times. The chain links TRBV12-3 or TRBV12-4 to TRBJ2-3; 9 bases match TRBD2. The CDR3 runs to 18 residues. V lost 2 bases, J lost 1 base, and 10 bases stayed unmatched. The CDR3: CASSLPRTSARRTDTQYF. Here the CDR3 DNA reads TGTGCCAGCAGTTTACCCCGGACTAGCGCTCGACGCACAGATACGCAGTATTTT.

This sequence joins TRBV7-2 and TRBJ1-1; D ambiguous. Germline CDR1 SGHTA, CDR2 FQGNSA. V lost 1 base to trimming and J lost 5 bases, with 14 bases between them. The CDR3 covers 15 residues. DNA of the CDR3: TGTGCCAGCAGCTTAGGGCAGGCCGCAAGGACTGAAGCTTTCTTT. Translation: CASSLGQAARTEAFF.

As to this clonotype: The germline gene is not matched at one end of the junction; a read error may be the cause. The CDR3 DNA reads as TGTACCAGCAGGGCTGGACCCTCCTACGAGCAGTACTTC. It encodes CTSRAGPSYEQYF. V gene TRBV28 combines with J gene TRBJ2-7; D perhaps matches TRBD1 (5 bases). This CDR3 comprises 13 residues. CDR1 and CDR2 from the germline V gene are MDHEN and SYDVKM. Filled out from reference TRBV28 and TRBJ2-7, the complete variable domain reads DVKVTQSSRYLVKRTGEKVFLECVQDMDHENMFWYRQDPGLGLRLIYFSYDVKMKEKGDIPEGYSVSREKKERFSLILESASTNQTSMYLCTSRAGPSYEQYFGPGTRLTVT.

This clonotype was counted a few times. The chain links TRBV7-2 to TRBJ2-7; a weak D match, TRBD1 (6 bases). Germline loops: CDR1 SGHTA, CDR2 FQGNSA. Trimming cost V 4 bases and J 0 bases, with 16 bases left between them. The CDR3 length is 16 residues. The CDR3 spells CASSSHRAAGSYEQYF. CDR3 sequence (DNA): TGTGCCAGCAGCTCACACAGGGCCGCTGGCTCCTACGAGCAGTACTTC.

This clonotype was seen a handful of times. The rearrangement links TRBV27 to TRBJ2-3; 7 bases line up with TRBD2. The germline CDR1 and CDR2 sequences are MNHEY and SMNVEV (reference sequence). CDR3 length: 16 residues. Trimming removed 0 bases from V and 2 bases from J; junction bases left unmatched: 5. The CDR3 here is CASSLSGSGDTDTQYF. The CDR3 nucleotides read TGTGCCAGCAGTTTATCGGGGAGCGGGGACACAGATACGCAGTATTTT.

This clonotype was recorded a few times. This chain links TRBV19 with TRBJ2-1; 11 positions agree with TRBD2. In germline, CDR1 is LNHDA, CDR2 SQIVND (reference sequence). The CDR3 is 15 residues long. The ends lost 3 bases at V and 9 bases at J; junction bases unmatched: 7. The CDR3 loop reads CASSIFSGGAGEQFF. DNA of the CDR3: TGTGCCAGTAGTATCTTTAGCGGGGGGGCGGGTGAGCAGTTCTTC.